The sequence of this T cell receptor beta chain was determined in a study of OX40 agonist ivuxolimab in advanced cancers. Study as a whole: The dose-escalation cohort was about 86% male, with a mean age of about 60 years, ranging roughly 20 to 90.

CDR1 and CDR2 (germline): SEHNR, FQNEAQ (reference sequence). The CDR3 covers 12 residues. V dropped 1 base and J dropped 3 bases, with 4 bases sitting between them. Blood draws occurred at baseline, cycle 4 day 1, and cycle 7 day 1. Only in-frame clones appear in the TCRdb table, and some are missing; sequencing was by immunoSEQ multiplex PCR. This table has 75,000 to 100,000 clones, 84% appearing once. Study results and limitations: In CD8+ T cells, expanded clones were on average more numerous than in CD4+.

Note on this clone: Its antigen is undetermined.

Sample: CD4+ or CD8+ T cells sorted from blood, taken in a trial of the OX40 agonist ivuxolimab. V and J are TRBV7-9 and TRBJ2-7; D is uncertain. This clonotype was obtained from an adult with an advanced solid tumor such as melanoma, head and neck, liver or kidney cancer. The chain's CDR3 is CASSLVGYEQYF. The DNA of the CDR3 is TGTGCCAGCAGCTTAGTCGGCTACGAGCAGTACTTC.